Described below is a single T cell receptor beta chain sequence and its context. The entry originates in a study of vaccination and CD4 T cells after COVID-19. TCRdb processed the PCR reads anew with MiXCR; each CDR3 protein has one entry. The sample has about 20,000 distinct CDR3 sequences, about 60% seen once; the top ten hold approximately 1%. The CDR3 loop spans 14 amino acids. Germline values: CDR1 MNHNS, CDR2 SASEGT. Between the trimmed V and J ends, which lost 5 bases and 8 bases, there was a span of 18 bases. Positive SARS-CoV-2 PCR tests in convalescent patients dated from March to December 2020, pre-Alpha, Beta and Delta.

Here the sequenced sample was CD4+ T cells from blood, taken before SARS-CoV-2 vaccination. This sequence was found in a human donor who had recovered from COVID-19. The chain employs TRBV6-1 and TRBJ1-2, with D possibly TRBD1 on 5 matching bases. The CDR3 here is CASSIARDPPGYTF. CDR3 coding DNA: TGTGCCAGCAGTATCGCCCGGGACCCGCCAGGCTACACCTTC.